The 8 T cell receptor beta chains below come from one sample, sequenced in a study of a mutant IDH1 vaccine in newly diagnosed glioma. Time point meaning: baseline, week 1 (first vaccination visit). The treatment is: pre-vaccination baseline after standard-of-care therapy. Profiled with immunoSEQ multiplex PCR; TCRdb holds only in-frame clones, not every one. The sample lists about 54,000 clones, 80% to 90% occurring once. Sequences were derived from PBMCs, sampled from a glioma patient treated with radiotherapy, temozolomide or both. The source is a man in his late teens or twenties with glioma.

Of note for this clone: A much larger clonotype is one base distant, so this may be a read error. The chain couples TRBV5-4 to TRBJ2-7; unclear D gene. The CDR3 has 11 amino acids. Germline lookup yields CDR1 SGHNT and CDR2 YYREEE (reference sequence). V was cut by 1 base and J by 4 bases, with 3 bases left in between. The CDR3 DNA reads as TGTGCCAGCAGCTTGTATTACGAGCAGTACTTC. It encodes CASSLYYEQYF.

The chain employs TRBV10-3 and TRBJ1-2; 7 bases are a match to TRBD1. There are 16 residues in the CDR3. Looked up from germline, CDR1 is ENHRY and CDR2 is SYGVKD. Trimming cost V 5 bases and J 5 bases; bases outside gene matches: 14. The CDR3 reads CAISPGQPAPNYGYTF. The CDR3 DNA is TGTGCCATCAGTCCGGGACAGCCCGCCCCAAATTATGGCTACACCTTC.

This clone has a single count. This CDR3 is CASGTGSDEKLFF. The CDR3 nucleotides are TGCGCCAGCGGAACGGGGTCCGACGAAAAACTGTTTTTT. The chain has TRBV5-1 and TRBJ1-4, with D uncertain. This CDR3 comprises 13 residues. Germline V gives CDR1 SGHRS, CDR2 YFSETQ. V lost 7 bases and J lost 8, with 15 bases in between.

The rearrangement links TRBV5-6 to TRBJ2-2, with D possibly TRBD1 on 5 matching bases. The V and J ends lost 5 bases and 6 bases respectively, with 11 bases between them. The CDR3 sequence is 13 residues long. Germline V lookup: CDR1 SGHDT, CDR2 YYEEEE. CDR3 sequence reads: CASRGVGPGELFF. In DNA, the CDR3 is TGTGCCAGCAGGGGCGTGGGGCCCGGGGAGCTGTTTTTT.

This chain links TRBV14 with TRBJ2-7, with D perhaps given as TRBD1 or TRBD2 (6 bases each). The CDR3 runs to 17 residues. Deletions cut 2 bases from V and 3 bases from J, with 20 bases between. Germline CDR1 is SGHDN and CDR2 is FVKESK. The DNA of the CDR3 is TGTGCCAGCAGCCAATATATGGCCCGGGGGCGCTTCTACGAGCAGTACTTC. It specifies CASSQYMARGRFYEQYF.

The chain has TRBV5-1 and TRBJ1-6; D call uncertain. This CDR3 is 13 amino acids long. CDR1 is SGHRS and CDR2 is YFSETQ in the germline V gene. Trimming removed 3 bases from V and 7 bases from J, with 8 bases in between. CDR3 amino acids: CASSSGGNSPLHF. Here the CDR3 DNA reads TGCGCCAGCAGCTCGGGTGGGAATTCACCCCTCCACTTT.

The rearrangement joins TRBV27 to TRBJ1-4; no definite D call. The CDR3 totals 13 residues. Trimming took off 3 bases at V and 7 bases at J, with 9 bases between the two ends. Per the germline V gene, CDR1 is MNHEY and CDR2 is SMNVEV (reference sequence). In DNA, the CDR3 is TGTGCCAGCAGTTTTCGGGTGACTGAAAAACTGTTTTTT. Encoded protein: CASSFRVTEKLFF.

This clone was seen once. The rearrangement joins TRBV29-1 to TRBJ2-7; no clear D. Germline loops: CDR1 SQVTM, CDR2 ANQGSEA. This CDR3 has 10 amino acids. V was shortened by 6 bases and J by 6 bases, with 9 bases between the two germline ends. DNA for the CDR3: TGCAGCGTCAGAGCGTCCGAGCAGTACTTC. It yields the protein CSVRASEQYF.